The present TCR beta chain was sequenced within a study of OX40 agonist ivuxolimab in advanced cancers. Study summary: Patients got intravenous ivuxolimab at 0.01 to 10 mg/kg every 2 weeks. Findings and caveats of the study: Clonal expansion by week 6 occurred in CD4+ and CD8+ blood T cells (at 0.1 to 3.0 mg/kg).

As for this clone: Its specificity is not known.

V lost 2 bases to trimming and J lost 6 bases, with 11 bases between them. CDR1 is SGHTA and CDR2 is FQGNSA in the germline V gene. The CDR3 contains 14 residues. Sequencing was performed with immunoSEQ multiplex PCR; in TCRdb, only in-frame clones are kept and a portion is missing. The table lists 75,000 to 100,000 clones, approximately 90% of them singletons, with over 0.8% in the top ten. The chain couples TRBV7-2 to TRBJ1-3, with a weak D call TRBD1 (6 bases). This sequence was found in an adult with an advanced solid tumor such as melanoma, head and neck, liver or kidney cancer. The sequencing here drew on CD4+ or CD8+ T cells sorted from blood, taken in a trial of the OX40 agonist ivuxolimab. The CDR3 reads CASSLRTASNTIYF. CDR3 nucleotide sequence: TGTGCCAGCAGCTTACGGACAGCTTCAAACACCATATATTTT.